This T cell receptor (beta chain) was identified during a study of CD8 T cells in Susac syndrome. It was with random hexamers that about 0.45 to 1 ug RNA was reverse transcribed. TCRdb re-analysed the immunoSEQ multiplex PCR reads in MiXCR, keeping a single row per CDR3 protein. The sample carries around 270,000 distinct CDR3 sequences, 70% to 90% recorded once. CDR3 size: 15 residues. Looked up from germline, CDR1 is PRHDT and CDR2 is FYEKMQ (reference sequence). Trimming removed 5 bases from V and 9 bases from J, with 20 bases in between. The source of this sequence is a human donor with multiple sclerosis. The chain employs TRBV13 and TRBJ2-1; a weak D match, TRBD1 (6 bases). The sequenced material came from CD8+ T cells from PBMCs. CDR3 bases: TGTGCCAGCAGCCCCGGACAGTTAAAGTGGGGTGAGCAGTTCTTC. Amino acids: CASSPGQLKWGEQFF.